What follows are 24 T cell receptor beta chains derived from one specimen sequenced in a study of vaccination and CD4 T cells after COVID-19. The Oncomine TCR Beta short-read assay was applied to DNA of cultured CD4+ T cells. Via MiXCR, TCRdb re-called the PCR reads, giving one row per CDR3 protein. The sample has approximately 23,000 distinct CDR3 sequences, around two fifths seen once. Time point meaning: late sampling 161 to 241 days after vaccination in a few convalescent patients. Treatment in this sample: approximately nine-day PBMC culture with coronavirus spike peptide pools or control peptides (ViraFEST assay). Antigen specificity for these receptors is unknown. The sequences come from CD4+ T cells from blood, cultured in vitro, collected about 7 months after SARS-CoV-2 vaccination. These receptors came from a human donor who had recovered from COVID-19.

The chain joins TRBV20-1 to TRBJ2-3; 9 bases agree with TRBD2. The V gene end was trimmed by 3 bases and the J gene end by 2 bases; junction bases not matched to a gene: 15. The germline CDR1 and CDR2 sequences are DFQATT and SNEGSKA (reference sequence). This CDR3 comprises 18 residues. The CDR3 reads CSASSLSGAGGLTDTQYF. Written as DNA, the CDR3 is TGCAGTGCTAGTTCCCTATCGGGAGCGGGAGGACTCACAGATACGCAGTATTTT.

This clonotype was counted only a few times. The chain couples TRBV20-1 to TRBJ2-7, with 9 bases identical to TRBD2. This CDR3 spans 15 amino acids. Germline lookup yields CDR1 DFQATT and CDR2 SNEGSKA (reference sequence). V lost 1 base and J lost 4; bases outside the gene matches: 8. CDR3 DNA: TGCAGTGCTAGAGTTTTGGGGACTAGCTATTACGAGCAGTACTTC. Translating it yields CSARVLGTSYYEQYF.

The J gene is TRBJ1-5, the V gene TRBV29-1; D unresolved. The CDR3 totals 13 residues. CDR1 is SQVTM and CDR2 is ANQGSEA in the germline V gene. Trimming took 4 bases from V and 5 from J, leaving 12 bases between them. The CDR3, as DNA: TGCAGCGTTGGGGCATCGGGCGATCAGCCCCAGCATTTT. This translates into CSVGASGDQPQHF.

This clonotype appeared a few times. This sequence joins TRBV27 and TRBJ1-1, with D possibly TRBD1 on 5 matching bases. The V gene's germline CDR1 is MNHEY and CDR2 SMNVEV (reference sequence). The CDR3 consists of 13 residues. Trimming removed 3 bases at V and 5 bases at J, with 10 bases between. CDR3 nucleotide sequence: TGTGCCAGCAGTTTTGAGGGGAGGACTGAAGCTTTCTTT. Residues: CASSFEGRTEAFF.

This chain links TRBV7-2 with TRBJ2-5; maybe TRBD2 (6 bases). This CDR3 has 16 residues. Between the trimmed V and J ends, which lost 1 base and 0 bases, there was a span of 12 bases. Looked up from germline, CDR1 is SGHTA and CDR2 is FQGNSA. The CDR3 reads CASSLGLAANQETQYF. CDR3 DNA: TGTGCCAGCAGCTTAGGGTTAGCGGCAAACCAAGAGACCCAGTACTTC.

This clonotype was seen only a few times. CDR3 nucleotides: TGTGCCAGTAGTATCCTACAGGGGTTGGGCACTGAAGCTTTCTTT. It encodes CASSILQGLGTEAFF. The rearrangement uses TRBV19 and TRBJ1-1; TRBD1 aligns across 7 bases. The germline V gene encodes CDR1 LNHDA and CDR2 SQIVND (reference sequence). The J segment lost 4 bases and the V segment lost 3 bases, leaving 8 bases of the junction unmatched. CDR3 length: 15 residues.

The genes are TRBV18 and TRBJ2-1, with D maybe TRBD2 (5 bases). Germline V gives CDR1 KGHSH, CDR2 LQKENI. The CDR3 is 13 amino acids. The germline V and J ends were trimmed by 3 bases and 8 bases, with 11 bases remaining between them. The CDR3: CASSPGMVDEQFF. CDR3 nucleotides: TGTGCCAGCTCACCCGGGATGGTCGATGAGCAGTTCTTC. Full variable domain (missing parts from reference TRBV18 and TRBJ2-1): NAGVMQNPRHLVRRRGQEARLRCSPMKGHSHVYWYRQLPEEGLKFMVYLQKENIIDESGMPKERFSAEFPKEGPSILRIQQVVRGDSAAYFCASSPGMVDEQFFGPGTRLTVL.

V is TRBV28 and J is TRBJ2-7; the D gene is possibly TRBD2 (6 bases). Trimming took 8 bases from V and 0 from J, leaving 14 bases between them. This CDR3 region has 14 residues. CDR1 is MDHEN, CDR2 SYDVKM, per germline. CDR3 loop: CASASGGNSYEQYF. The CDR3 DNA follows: TGTGCCAGCGCATCTGGGGGGAACTCCTACGAGCAGTACTTC.

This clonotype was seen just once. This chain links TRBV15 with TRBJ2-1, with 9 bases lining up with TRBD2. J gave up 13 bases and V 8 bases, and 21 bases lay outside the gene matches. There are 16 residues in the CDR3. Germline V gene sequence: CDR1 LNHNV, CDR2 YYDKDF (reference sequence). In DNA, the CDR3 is TGTGCCACCGGCGGAGTAGTTGCTAGCGGGGAACTGACACAGTTCTTC. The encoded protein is CATGGVVASGELTQFF.

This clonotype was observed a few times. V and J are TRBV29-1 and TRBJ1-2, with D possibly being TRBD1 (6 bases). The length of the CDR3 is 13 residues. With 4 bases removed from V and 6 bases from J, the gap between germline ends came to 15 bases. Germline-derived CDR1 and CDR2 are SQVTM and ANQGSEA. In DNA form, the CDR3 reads TGCAGCGTTGGAGTCGGACAGCGCGATGGCTACACCTTC. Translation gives CSVGVGQRDGYTF.

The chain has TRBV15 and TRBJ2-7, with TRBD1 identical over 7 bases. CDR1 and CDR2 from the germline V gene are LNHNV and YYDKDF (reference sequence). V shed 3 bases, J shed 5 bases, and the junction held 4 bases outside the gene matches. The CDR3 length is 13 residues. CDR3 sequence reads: CATSRNRGDEQYF. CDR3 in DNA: TGTGCCACCAGCAGGAACAGGGGTGACGAGCAGTACTTC.

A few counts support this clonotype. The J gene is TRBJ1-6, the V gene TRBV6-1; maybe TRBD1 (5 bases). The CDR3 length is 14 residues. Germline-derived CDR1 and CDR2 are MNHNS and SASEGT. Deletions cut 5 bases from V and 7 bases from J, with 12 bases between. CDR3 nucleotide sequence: TGTGCCAGCAGTCGAGACCCAGGGAATTCACCCCTCCACTTT. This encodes CASSRDPGNSPLHF.

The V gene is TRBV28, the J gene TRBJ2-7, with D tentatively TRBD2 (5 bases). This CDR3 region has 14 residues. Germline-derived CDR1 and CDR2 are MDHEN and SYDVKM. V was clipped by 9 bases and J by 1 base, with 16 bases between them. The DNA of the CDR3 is TGTGCCAGTAGTATCGGAGCGGAATCCTACGAGCAGTACTTC. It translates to CASSIGAESYEQYF.

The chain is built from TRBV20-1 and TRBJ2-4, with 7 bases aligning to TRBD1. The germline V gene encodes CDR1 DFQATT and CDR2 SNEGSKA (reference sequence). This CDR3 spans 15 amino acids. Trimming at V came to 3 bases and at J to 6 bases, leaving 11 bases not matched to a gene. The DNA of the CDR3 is TGCAGTGCTAGGGGTCAACAGGGGACCAGAAACATTCAGTACTTC. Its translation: CSARGQQGTRNIQYF.

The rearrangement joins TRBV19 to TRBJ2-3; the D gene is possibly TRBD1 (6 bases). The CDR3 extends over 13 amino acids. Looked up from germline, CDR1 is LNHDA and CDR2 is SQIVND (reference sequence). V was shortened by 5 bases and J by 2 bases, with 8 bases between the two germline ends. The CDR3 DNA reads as TGTGCCAGTAGTGGACAGTTCACAGATACGCAGTATTTT. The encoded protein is CASSGQFTDTQYF.

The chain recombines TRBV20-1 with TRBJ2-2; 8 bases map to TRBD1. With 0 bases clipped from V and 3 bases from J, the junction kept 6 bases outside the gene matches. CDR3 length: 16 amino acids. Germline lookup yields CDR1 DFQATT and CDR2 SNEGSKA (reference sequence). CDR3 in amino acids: CSARDEETGDTGELFF. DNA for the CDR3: TGCAGTGCTAGAGATGAGGAGACAGGGGACACCGGGGAGCTGTTTTTT.

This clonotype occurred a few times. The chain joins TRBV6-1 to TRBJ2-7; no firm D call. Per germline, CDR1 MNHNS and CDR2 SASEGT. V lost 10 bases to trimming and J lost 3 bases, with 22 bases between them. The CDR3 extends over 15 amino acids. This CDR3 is CATETESSRLYEQYF. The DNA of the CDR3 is TGTGCCACGGAAACAGAGTCCTCCCGACTCTACGAGCAGTACTTC.

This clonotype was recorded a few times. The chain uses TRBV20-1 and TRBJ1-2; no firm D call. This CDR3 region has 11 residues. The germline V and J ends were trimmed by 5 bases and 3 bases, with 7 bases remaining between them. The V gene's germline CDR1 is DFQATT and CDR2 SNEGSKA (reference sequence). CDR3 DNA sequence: TGCAGTGCTTACGAGCACTATGGCTACACCTTC. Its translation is CSAYEHYGYTF.

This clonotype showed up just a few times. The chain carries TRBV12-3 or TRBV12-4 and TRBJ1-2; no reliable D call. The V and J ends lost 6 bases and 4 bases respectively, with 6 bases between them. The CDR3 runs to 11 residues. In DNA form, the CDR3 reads TGTGCCAGCAGCAGGAGCTATGGCTACACCTTC. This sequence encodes CASSRSYGYTF.

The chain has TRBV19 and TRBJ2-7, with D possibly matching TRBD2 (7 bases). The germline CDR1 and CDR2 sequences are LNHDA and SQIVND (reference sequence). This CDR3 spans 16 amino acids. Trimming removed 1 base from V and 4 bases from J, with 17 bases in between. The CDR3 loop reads CASSIGAGAPAYEQYF. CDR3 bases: TGTGCCAGTAGTATAGGGGCGGGGGCCCCAGCTTACGAGCAGTACTTC.

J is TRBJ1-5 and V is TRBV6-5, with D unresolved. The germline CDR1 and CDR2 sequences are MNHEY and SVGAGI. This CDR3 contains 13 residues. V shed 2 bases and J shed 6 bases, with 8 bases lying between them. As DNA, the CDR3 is TGTGCCAGCAGTTACGGCAGCGGTCAGCCCCAGCATTTT. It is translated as CASSYGSGQPQHF.

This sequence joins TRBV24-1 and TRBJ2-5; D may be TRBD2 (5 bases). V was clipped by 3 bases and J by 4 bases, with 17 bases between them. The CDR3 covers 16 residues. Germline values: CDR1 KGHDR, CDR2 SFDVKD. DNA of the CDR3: TGTGCCACCAGTGATAGCCGTTTTGGTCGGGGAGAGACCCAGTACTTC. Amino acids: CATSDSRFGRGETQYF.

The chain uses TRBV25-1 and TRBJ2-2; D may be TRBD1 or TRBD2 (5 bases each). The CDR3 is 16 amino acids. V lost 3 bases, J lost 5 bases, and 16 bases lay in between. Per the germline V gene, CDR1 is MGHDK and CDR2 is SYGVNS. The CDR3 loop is CASSERGRGRTGELFF. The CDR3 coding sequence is TGTGCCAGCAGTGAGAGGGGAAGGGGAAGGACCGGGGAGCTGTTTTTT.

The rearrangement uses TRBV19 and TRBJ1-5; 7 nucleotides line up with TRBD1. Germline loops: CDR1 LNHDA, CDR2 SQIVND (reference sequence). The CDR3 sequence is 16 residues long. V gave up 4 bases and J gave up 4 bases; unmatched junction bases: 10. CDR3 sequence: CASSREGGNQNQPQHF. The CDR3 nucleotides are TGTGCCAGTAGTAGAGAAGGGGGCAATCAGAATCAGCCCCAGCATTTT.